This is a list of T cell receptor beta chains from one sample in a study of identical twins' blood T cells. TCRdb re-called the 5' RACE reads with MiXCR, one entry per CDR3 protein. The sample consists of around 380,000 distinct CDR3 sequences, about 28% of them appearing once. Input material: PBMCs. Receptor source: a woman between 18 and 49 years old in good health. CDR3s include the opening cysteine and the closing phenylalanine or tryptophan. The order of the fields is V gene, clone size, D gene, J gene, CDR3 DNA, CDR3 protein. D genes are given only for firm matches. Clone size appears in some rows only: once, few, many, or a class for an expanded clone.

>TRBV5-1|few|.|TRBJ1-1
TGCGCCAGCAGCTCGCAGGGGCTGGACACTGAAGCTTTCTTT
CASSSQGLDTEAFF
>TRBV29-1|.|TRBD2|TRBJ2-7
TGCAGCGTCCGGGCGGGAGGGTTCTCCGAGCAGTACTTC
CSVRAGGFSEQYF
>TRBV29-1|few|TRBD1|TRBJ1-2
TGCAGCGTTGAATCCAGGGGACAGGGCGACTATGGCTACACCTTC
CSVESRGQGDYGYTF
>TRBV7-2|.|.|TRBJ2-3
TGTACCAGCAGCCTTAGCACAGATACGCAGTATTTT
CTSSLSTDTQYF
>TRBV6-6|few|.|TRBJ1-3
TGTGCCAGCAGTTACAGCTCTGGAAACACCATATATTTT
CASSYSSGNTIYF
>TRBV29-1|.|.|TRBJ2-5
TGCAGCGTTGGGACTCAAGAGACCCAGTACTTC
CSVGTQETQYF
>TRBV7-3|.|.|TRBJ1-1
TGTGCCGGCAGCTTAACTCCAGGGGTAACTGAAGCTTTCTTT
CAGSLTPGVTEAFF
>TRBV24-1|few|.|TRBJ2-1
TGTGCCACCAGCGAAGGGGGTTGGTCCTACAATGAGCAGTTCTTC
CATSEGGWSYNEQFF
>TRBV6-2/TRBV6-3|few|.|TRBJ2-1
TGTGCCAGCAGTTACGATGGGGTCTACAATGAGCAGTTCTTC
CASSYDGVYNEQFF
>TRBV20-1|few|.|TRBJ2-1
TGCAGTGCTAGAGATCTTAGCTTTCAAAGCTCCTACAATGAGCAGTTCTTC
CSARDLSFQSSYNEQFF
>TRBV27|.|.|TRBJ1-1
TGTGCCAGCAGACTCGGACCGGCGAACACTGAAGCTTTCTTT
CASRLGPANTEAFF
>TRBV3-1|few|.|TRBJ1-2
TGTGCCAGCAGCCAAGCCGGGTACGGTGGCTACACCTTC
CASSQAGYGGYTF
>TRBV27|many|TRBD1|TRBJ2-7
TGTGCCAGCAGTTTACAGGGGGCCTACGAGCAGTACTTC
CASSLQGAYEQYF
>TRBV12-3/TRBV12-4|.|.|TRBJ1-5
TGTGCCAGCAGTTTGGATGTTGGTGGGCGGTGGGGCAATCAGCCCCAGCATTTT
CASSLDVGGRWGNQPQHF
>TRBV6-6|.|TRBD2|TRBJ2-1
TGTGCCAGCAAGATGGACTCTAGCGGGAGGCTTGACAATGAGCAGTTCTTC
CASKMDSSGRLDNEQFF
>TRBV7-9|few|.|TRBJ1-5
TGTGCCAGCAGCGTGGAAGGGCTCCAGCCCCAGCATTTT
CASSVEGLQPQHF